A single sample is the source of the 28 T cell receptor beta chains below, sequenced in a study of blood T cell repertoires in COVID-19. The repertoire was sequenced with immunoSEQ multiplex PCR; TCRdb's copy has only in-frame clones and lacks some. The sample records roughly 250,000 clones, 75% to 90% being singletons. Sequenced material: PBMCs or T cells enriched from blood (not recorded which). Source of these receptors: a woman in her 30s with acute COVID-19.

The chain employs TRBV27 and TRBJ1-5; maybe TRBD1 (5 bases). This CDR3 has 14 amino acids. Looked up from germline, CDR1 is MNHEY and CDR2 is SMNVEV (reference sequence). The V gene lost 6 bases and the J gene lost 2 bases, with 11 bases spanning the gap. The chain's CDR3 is CASRPQGGNQPQHF. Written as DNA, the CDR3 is TGTGCCAGCAGACCCCAAGGGGGCAATCAGCCCCAGCATTTT.

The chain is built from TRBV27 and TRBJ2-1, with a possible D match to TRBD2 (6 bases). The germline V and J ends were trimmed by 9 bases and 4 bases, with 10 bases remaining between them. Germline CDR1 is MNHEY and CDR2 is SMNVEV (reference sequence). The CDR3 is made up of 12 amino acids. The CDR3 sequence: CASLGGYNEQFF. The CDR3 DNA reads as TGTGCCAGTCTCGGGGGTTACAATGAGCAGTTCTTC.

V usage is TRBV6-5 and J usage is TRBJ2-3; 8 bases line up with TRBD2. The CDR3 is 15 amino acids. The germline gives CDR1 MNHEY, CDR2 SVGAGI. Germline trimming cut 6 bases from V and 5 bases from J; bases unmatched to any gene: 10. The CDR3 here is CASRPPGLGRDTQYF. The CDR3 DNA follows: TGTGCCAGCAGACCACCGGGACTAGGGAGAGATACGCAGTATTTT.

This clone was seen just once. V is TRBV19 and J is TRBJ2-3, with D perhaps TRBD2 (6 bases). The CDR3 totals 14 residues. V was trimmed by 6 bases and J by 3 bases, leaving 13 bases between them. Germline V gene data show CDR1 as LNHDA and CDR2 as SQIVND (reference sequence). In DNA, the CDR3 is TGTGCCAGTAGCCTGACTAGAGGTACAGATACGCAGTATTTT. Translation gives CASSLTRGTDTQYF.

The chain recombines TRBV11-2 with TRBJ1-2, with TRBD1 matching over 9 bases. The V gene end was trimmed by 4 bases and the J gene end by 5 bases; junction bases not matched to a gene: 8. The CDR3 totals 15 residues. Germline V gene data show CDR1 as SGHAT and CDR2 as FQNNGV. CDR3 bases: TGTGCCAGCAGCTCAGCCGGGACAGGGAGTTATGGCTACACCTTC. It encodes CASSSAGTGSYGYTF. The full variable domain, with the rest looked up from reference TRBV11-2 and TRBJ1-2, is EAGVAQSPRYKIIEKRQSVAFWCNPISGHATLYWYQQILGQGPKLLIQFQNNGVVDDSQLPKDRFSAERLKGVDSTLKIQPAKLEDSAVYLCASSSAGTGSYGYTFGSGTRLTVV.

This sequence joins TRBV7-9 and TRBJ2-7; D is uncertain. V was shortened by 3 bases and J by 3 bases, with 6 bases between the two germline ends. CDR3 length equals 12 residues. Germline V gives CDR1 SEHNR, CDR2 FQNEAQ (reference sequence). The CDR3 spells CASSLANYEQYF. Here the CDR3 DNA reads TGTGCCAGCAGCTTGGCAAACTACGAGCAGTACTTC.

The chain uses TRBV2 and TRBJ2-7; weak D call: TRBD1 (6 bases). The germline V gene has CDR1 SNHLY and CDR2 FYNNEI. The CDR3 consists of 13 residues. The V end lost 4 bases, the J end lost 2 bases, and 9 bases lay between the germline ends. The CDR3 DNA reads TGTGCCAGCAGTGCACAGGGTACCTACGAGCAGTACTTC. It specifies CASSAQGTYEQYF.

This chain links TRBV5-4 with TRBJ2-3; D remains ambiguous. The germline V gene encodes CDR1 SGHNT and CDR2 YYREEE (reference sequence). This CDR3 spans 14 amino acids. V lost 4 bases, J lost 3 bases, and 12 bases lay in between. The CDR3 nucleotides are TGTGCCAGCAGCGTGCCTACTGAGACAGATACGCAGTATTTT. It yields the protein CASSVPTETDTQYF.

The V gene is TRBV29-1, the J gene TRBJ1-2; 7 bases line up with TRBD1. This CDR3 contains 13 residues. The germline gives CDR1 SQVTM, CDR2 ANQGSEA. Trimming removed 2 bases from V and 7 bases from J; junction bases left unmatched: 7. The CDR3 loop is CSVESRDRGGYTF. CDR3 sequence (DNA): TGCAGCGTTGAAAGTAGGGACAGAGGTGGCTACACCTTC.

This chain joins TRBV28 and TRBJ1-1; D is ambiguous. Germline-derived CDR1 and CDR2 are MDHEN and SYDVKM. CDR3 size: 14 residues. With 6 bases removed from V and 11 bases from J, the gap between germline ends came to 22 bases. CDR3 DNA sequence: TGTGCCAGCAGCTACGGGGATAGTTCTCCTGGCGCTTTCTTT. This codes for CASSYGDSSPGAFF.

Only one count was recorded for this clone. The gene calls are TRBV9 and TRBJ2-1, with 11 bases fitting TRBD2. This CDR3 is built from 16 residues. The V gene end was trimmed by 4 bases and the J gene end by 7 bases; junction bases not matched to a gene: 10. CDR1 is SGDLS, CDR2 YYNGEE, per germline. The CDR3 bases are TGTGCCAGCAGCTTAAGACTAGCGGGATTAGTAAATGAGCAGTTCTTC. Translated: CASSLRLAGLVNEQFF.

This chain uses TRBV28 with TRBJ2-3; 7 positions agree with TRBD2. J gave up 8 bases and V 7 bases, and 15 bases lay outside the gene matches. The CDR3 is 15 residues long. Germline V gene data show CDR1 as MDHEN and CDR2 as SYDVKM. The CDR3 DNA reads TGTGCCAGCACCACGGGGGAAGCGGGGCATGGTACGCAGTATTTT. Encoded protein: CASTTGEAGHGTQYF.

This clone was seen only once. The CDR3, as DNA: TGTGCCAGCAGACGTCTAGCGGATGGCTACAATGAGCAGTTCTTC. This translates into CASRRLADGYNEQFF. The chain combines TRBV3-1 (or the pseudogene TRBV3-2) with TRBJ2-1; TRBD2 matches 7 bases. CDR1 is LGHDT and CDR2 is YNNKEL in the germline V gene (reference sequence). The CDR3 covers 15 residues. Trimming removed 6 bases from V and 3 bases from J; junction bases left unmatched: 8.

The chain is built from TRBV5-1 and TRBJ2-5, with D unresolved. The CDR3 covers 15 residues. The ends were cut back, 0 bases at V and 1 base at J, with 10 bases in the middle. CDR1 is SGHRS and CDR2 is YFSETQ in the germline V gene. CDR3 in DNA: TGCGCCAGCAGCTTGGTGTCGGGTCCCCAAGAGACCCAGTACTTC. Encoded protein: CASSLVSGPQETQYF.

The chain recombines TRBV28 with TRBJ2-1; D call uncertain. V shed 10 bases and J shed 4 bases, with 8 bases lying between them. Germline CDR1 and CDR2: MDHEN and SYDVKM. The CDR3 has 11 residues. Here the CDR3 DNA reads TGTGCCACCGCCAGTTACAATGAGCAGTTCTTC. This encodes CATASYNEQFF.

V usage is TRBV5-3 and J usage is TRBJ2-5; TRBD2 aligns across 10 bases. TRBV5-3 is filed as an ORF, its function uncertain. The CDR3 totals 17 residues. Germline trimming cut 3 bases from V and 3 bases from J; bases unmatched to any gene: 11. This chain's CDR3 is CARSSRTSGTFKETQYF. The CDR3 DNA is TGTGCCAGAAGCTCAAGGACTAGCGGAACATTTAAAGAGACCCAGTACTTC.

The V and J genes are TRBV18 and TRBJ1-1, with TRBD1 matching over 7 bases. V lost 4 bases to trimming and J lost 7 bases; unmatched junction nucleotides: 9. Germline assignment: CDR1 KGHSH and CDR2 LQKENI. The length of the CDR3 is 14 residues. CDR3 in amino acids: CASSLNRGRDEAFF. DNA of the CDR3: TGTGCCAGCTCACTTAACAGGGGACGGGATGAAGCTTTCTTT.

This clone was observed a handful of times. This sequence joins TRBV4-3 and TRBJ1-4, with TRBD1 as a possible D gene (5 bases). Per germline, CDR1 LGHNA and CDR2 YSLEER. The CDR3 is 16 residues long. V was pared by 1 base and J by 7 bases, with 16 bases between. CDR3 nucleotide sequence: TGCGCCAGCAGCCAAGGGGTGGGAGGGGTGATTGAAAAACTGTTTTTT. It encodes CASSQGVGGVIEKLFF.

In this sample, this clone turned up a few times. The CDR3 loop reads CASSPLYPPGEQYF. CDR3 nucleotide sequence: TGTGCCAGCAGCCCCCTCTACCCGCCGGGCGAGCAGTACTTC. This chain uses TRBV28 with TRBJ2-7; D is undetermined. Trimming took 6 bases from V and 6 from J, leaving 18 bases between them. Per germline, CDR1 MDHEN and CDR2 SYDVKM. CDR3 length equals 14 residues. The whole variable domain, filled in from reference TRBV28 and TRBJ2-7, reads DVKVTQSSRYLVKRTGEKVFLECVQDMDHENMFWYRQDPGLGLRLIYFSYDVKMKEKGDIPEGYSVSREKKERFSLILESASTNQTSMYLCASSPLYPPGEQYFGPGTRLTVT.

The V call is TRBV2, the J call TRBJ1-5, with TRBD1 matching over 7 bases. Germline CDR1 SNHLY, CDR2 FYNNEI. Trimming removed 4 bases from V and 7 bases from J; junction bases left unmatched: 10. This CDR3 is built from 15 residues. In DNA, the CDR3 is TGTGCCAGCAGTGGATTTCAAGGGGGCGGCCAGCCCCAGCATTTT. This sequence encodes CASSGFQGGGQPQHF.

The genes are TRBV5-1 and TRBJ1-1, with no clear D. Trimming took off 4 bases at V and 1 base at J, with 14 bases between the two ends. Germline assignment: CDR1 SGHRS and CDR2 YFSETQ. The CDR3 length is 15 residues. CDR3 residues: CASSGGRPTNTEAFF. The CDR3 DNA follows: TGCGCCAGCAGCGGTGGCAGGCCGACGAACACTGAAGCTTTCTTT.

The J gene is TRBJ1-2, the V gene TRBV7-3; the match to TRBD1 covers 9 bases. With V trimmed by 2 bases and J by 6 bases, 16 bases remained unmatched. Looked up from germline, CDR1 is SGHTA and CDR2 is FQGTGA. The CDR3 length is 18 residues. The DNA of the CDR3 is TGTGCCAGCAGCTTACTAAACCGGACGACAGGGGGAAAGGATGGCTACACCTTC. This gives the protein CASSLLNRTTGGKDGYTF.

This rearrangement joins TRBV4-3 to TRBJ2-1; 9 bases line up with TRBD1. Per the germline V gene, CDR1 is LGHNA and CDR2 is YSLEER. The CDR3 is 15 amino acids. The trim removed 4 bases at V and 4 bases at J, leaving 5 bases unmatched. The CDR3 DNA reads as TGCGCCAGCAGCCCCGGACAGGGGCCATACAATGAGCAGTTCTTC. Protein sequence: CASSPGQGPYNEQFF.

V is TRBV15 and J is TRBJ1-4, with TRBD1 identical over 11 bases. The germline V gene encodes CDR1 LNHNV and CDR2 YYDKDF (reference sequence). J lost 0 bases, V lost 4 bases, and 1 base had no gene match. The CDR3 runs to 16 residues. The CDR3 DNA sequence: TGTGCCACCAGCAAGGGACAGGGGGCAACTAATGAAAAACTGTTTTTT. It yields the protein CATSKGQGATNEKLFF.

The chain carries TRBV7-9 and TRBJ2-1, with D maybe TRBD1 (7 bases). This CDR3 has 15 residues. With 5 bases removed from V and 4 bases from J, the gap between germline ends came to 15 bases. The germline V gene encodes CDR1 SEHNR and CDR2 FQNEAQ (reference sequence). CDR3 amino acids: CASSPPGGRYNEQFF. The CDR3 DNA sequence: TGTGCCAGCAGCCCCCCAGGGGGGCGATACAATGAGCAGTTCTTC.

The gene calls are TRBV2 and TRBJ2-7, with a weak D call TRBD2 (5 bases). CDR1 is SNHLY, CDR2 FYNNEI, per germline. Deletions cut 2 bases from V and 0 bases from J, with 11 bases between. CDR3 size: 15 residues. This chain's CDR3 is CASSEKRSSSYEQYF. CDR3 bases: TGTGCCAGCAGTGAAAAGCGGTCCTCCTCCTACGAGCAGTACTTC.

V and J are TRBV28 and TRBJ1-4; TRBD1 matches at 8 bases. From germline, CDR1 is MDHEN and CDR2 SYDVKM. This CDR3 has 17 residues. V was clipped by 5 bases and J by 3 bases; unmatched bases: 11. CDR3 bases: TGTGCCAGCAGTAACAGGGGGACAAGCCTATCTAATGAAAAACTGTTTTTT. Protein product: CASSNRGTSLSNEKLFF.

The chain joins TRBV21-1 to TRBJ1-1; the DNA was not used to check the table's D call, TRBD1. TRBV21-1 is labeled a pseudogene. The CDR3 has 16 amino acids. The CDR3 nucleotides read TGTGCCAGCAGCAAAGTGCCGCGACAGTGGAACACTGAAGCTTTCTTT. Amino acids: CASSKVPRQWNTEAFF.